This passage covers 5 T cell receptor beta chains from one sample sequenced in a study of molecular identifiers for immune sequencing clone quantification (dated by TCRdb to the late 2010s). To prepare the library, PCR was applied. Instrument on record: NextSeq 500. Starting from the raw public reads, TCRdb applied fastp trimming at Q25, assembled clones with MiXCR and retained in-frame beta chains. Each entry merges the rows of one CDR3 protein and shows their most common DNA and genes. In all, the sample holds 490,000 or so distinct CDR3 sequences, and roughly 26% of those were seen once. Under 0.85% of the sample lies in the top ten. Sequenced: naive CD8+ T cells from blood, with Jurkat cell RNA spiked in. This sample's cell subset or site label indicates: FACS-sorted CD8+CD4-CCR7+CD45RA+ naive T cells. Every receptor here comes from a human donor in good health. Some libraries in this study had Jurkat cell RNA spiked in.

This chain connects TRBV6-2 or TRBV6-3 to TRBJ2-3; D is ambiguous. Germline loops: CDR1 MNHEY, CDR2 SVGEGT. Between the trimmed V and J ends, which lost 1 base and 6 bases, there was a span of 2 bases. The CDR3 has 11 amino acids. CDR3 sequence (DNA): TGTGCCAGCAGTTACTGGGATACGCAGTATTTT. Protein product: CASSYWDTQYF.

This clonotype was counted many times. The chain recombines TRBV25-1 with TRBJ2-3, with a tentative D call TRBD1 (5 bases). The V end was cut by 1 base, the J end by 1 base, with 9 bases between. From germline, CDR1 is MGHDK and CDR2 SYGVNS. The CDR3 is 15 amino acids. The CDR3 DNA sequence: TGTGCCAGCAGTGAATTATTGACAGGCACAGATACGCAGTATTTT. Protein: CASSELLTGTDTQYF.

Comment on this clonotype: A read error is likely, as this CDR3 ends without the conserved phenylalanine or tryptophan. The rearrangement links TRBV18 to TRBJ2-5, with D unresolved. Trimming pared 0 bases from V and 2 bases from J, leaving 4 bases between. Germline V gene data show CDR1 as KGHSH and CDR2 as LQKENI. CDR3 length equals 13 residues. The CDR3 sequence: CASSPPNQETQYL. Here the CDR3 DNA reads TGTGCCAGCTCACCACCTAATCAAGAGACCCAGTACCTC.

The genes are TRBV3-1 and TRBJ1-4; no definite D call. Germline CDR1 and CDR2: LGHDT and YNNKEL (reference sequence). This CDR3 is 17 amino acids long. The ends were cut back, 0 bases at V and 0 bases at J, with 11 bases in the middle. CDR3 protein: CASSQELNPSTNEKLFF. CDR3 coding DNA: TGTGCCAGCAGCCAAGAGTTGAACCCGTCAACTAATGAAAAACTGTTTTTT.

As to this clonotype: The CDR3 end shows no conserved phenylalanine or tryptophan, and so a read error is likely. The chain recombines TRBV7-2 with TRBJ2-7; D may be TRBD2 (6 bases). V gave up 2 bases and J gave up 7 bases, with 9 bases separating them. Looked up from germline, CDR1 is SGHTA and CDR2 is FQGNSA. CDR3 length: 12 amino acids. The CDR3 here is CASSLPAGEQYL. CDR3 in DNA: TGTGCCAGCAGCTTACCTGCGGGAGAGCAGTACCTC.